This TCR beta chain was documented in a study of blood T cell repertoires in COVID-19. Study-wide context: Spain, Italy and the United States supplied samples that represented acute and convalescent COVID-19.

The CDR3 consists of 15 residues. The germline V gene has CDR1 MGHRA and CDR2 YSYEKL. Between the trimmed V and J ends, which lost 4 bases and 5 bases, there was a span of 17 bases. Individuals aged roughly 18 to 100 years were recruited from 20 to 25 US areas. For recovered donors of Cohort 3, there were two negative PCRs, clearance, or symptom resolution. In the study's own analysis: Reference gene primer amplification in the assay estimated nucleated cell counts. Data came from immunoSEQ multiplex PCR; TCRdb stores just in-frame clones and leaves some out. The V and J calls and clone size come from that table; D and trimming were worked out from the DNA. The sample includes under 300,000 clones, over 75% of them seen just once. A single count supports this clone.

Sequenced sample: PBMCs or T cells enriched from blood (not recorded which). This TCR derives from a man between 18 and 29 years old who had recovered from COVID-19. The V gene is TRBV4-1, the J gene TRBJ2-5; the D gene is possibly TRBD1 (5 bases). The CDR3 DNA reads TGCGCCAGCAGCCCCATGGGGCCTCTACCGGAGACCCAGTACTTC. Translation gives CASSPMGPLPETQYF.